This is a list of T cell receptor beta chains from one sample in a study of T cell responses to AZD1222 COVID-19 vaccine. The repertoire was sequenced with immunoSEQ multiplex PCR; TCRdb's copy has only in-frame clones and lacks some. The sample records tens of thousands of clones, 80% to 90% being singletons. The specimen comprised peripheral blood, sampled 28 days after the second AZD1222 dose. Receptor source: an adult who received the AZD1222 COVID-19 vaccine. Each CDR3 is given with its conserved first and last residue. A D gene is named only where the DNA matches it firmly.

D,J,V,length,CDR3
.,TRBJ2-7,TRBV30,14,CAWSFEGRSYEQYF
TRBD1,TRBJ2-5,TRBV5-4,13,CASSLGQGETQYF
.,TRBJ2-1,TRBV25-1,17,CASSTPAGPRSSNEQFF
TRBD1,TRBJ2-3,TRBV7-9,14,CASSLQGDSDTQYF
.,TRBJ2-3,TRBV18,14,CASSASFTTDTQYF
.,TRBJ2-4,TRBV20-1,11,CSATLQGIWYF
.,TRBJ1-5,TRBV18,14,CASSLDSNNQPQHF
.,TRBJ2-7,TRBV7-9,12,CASSFTYHEQYF
.,TRBJ2-1,TRBV3-1/TRBV3-2,14,CASSQGNSYNEQFF
.,TRBJ1-1,TRBV5-6,13,CASSFWVNTEAFF
.,TRBJ1-6,TRBV6-5,12,CASRGSNSPLHF
.,TRBJ2-1,TRBV7-2,17,CASSVSSFSEGTNEQFF
TRBD1,TRBJ2-5,TRBV2,14,CASDRVTLLGTQYF
.,TRBJ1-4,TRBV6-5,15,CASSLTGTLNEKLFF
.,TRBJ1-5,TRBV3-1/TRBV3-2,15,CASSQYLGANQPQHF
TRBD1,TRBJ2-7,TRBV5-4,13,CAWGGQGTYEQYF
.,TRBJ1-2,TRBV7-2,15,CASSRRGGVNYGYTF
TRBD2,TRBJ2-6,TRBV5-4,16,CASSPGGLSGANVLTF
TRBD1,TRBJ2-7,TRBV6-6,14,CATLGQGASYEQYF
.,TRBJ2-7,TRBV28,14,CASSLPGDPYEQYF
.,TRBJ1-5,TRBV7-2,14,CASSDNGVNQPQHF
.,TRBJ2-7,TRBV27,10,CASGLYEQYF
.,TRBJ1-2,TRBV7-9,15,CASSSTGFSRYGYTF
.,TRBJ2-2,TRBV6-5,16,CASSYVGTFNTGELFF
.,TRBJ2-2,TRBV11-3,15,CASSLDRGETGELFF
.,TRBJ1-2,TRBV9,15,CASSVLRDSKGGYTF
.,TRBJ2-3,TRBV5-1,15,CASSLVLAGPDTQYF
.,TRBJ1-3,TRBV5-6,17,CASNLRTASPSGNTIYF
TRBD2,TRBJ2-7,TRBV7-6,15,CASSLSGAGPDEQYF
.,TRBJ2-1,TRBV6-5,16,CASSYSEVGFYNEQFF
.,TRBJ2-5,TRBV10-3,13,CASGNRGGETQYF
.,TRBJ2-2,TRBV5-1,18,CASSDRSGGFTNTGELFF
TRBD1,TRBJ1-1,TRBV3-1/TRBV3-2,15,CASSLPGTGAVEAFF
.,TRBJ2-7,TRBV2,13,CASRFHRVYEQYF
TRBD1,TRBJ1-5,TRBV7-2,17,CASSLGQGVWDNQPQHF
.,TRBJ1-5,TRBV18,13,CASSPGLSEPQHF
TRBD1,TRBJ1-5,TRBV19,15,CASSTSTGTNQPQHF
.,TRBJ2-1,TRBV4-1,15,CASSQEHPGYNEQFF
TRBD2,TRBJ2-3,TRBV6-4,15,CASSEIAGGTDTQYF
.,TRBJ1-3,TRBV10-3,15,CATQGPGWGGNTIYF
TRBD2,TRBJ2-1,TRBV7-8,19,CASSFRRRLAGGLYNEQFF
.,TRBJ1-1,TRBV5-5,18,CASSLLGGGTDLNTEAFF
TRBD1,TRBJ2-1,TRBV7-2,14,CASSLVFPGQGGFF
.,TRBJ2-1,TRBV2,19,CASLRFSLFSYEGNNEQFF
TRBD1,TRBJ2-7,TRBV19,14,CASSIRDRGYEQYF
.,TRBJ1-1,TRBV11-1,16,CASSLNLGPGDTEAFF
.,TRBJ1-5,TRBV6-1,15,CASSEQPGAGQPQHF
.,TRBJ2-5,TRBV3-1/TRBV3-2,13,CASSQVGGETQYF
.,TRBJ2-5,TRBV5-1,15,CASSRSGAREETQYF
.,TRBJ1-3,TRBV6-5,15,CASSYGTNSGNTIYF
.,TRBJ2-7,TRBV28,12,CASSSNSYEQYF
TRBD1,TRBJ1-1,TRBV28,15,CASSTPGGLVTEAFF
.,TRBJ2-5,TRBV27,13,CASSSYQQETQYF
.,TRBJ2-7,TRBV10-3,13,CAIAVDRTYEQYF
TRBD1,TRBJ1-2,TRBV28,16,CASRGGGANPPYGYTF
.,TRBJ2-5,TRBV3-1/TRBV3-2,16,CASSPYPRFKEETQYF
.,TRBJ1-1,TRBV28,14,CASSSDRSLTEAFF